The 31 T cell receptor beta chains given below trace back to one sample, sequenced in a study of blood T cell repertoires in COVID-19. TCRdb keeps only in-frame clones here, not all; method: immunoSEQ multiplex PCR. The sample lists a few hundred thousand clones; around nine tenths were seen once. Specimen: peripheral blood. All receptors derive from a man aged 60 to 69 with acute or convalescent COVID-19.

The V gene is TRBV9, the J gene TRBJ2-3; TRBD2 matches at 7 bases. CDR1 is SGDLS and CDR2 is YYNGEE in the germline V gene. V lost 0 bases to trimming and J lost 0 bases; unmatched junction nucleotides: 7. This CDR3 is built from 17 residues. The CDR3 is CASSVGWAGESTDTQYF. Here the CDR3 DNA reads TGTGCCAGCAGCGTAGGGTGGGCGGGGGAAAGCACAGATACGCAGTATTTT.

CDR3 residues: CASSLYGGTSTDTQYF. The CDR3 DNA reads TGTGCCAGCAGTTTATACGGCGGGACCAGCACAGATACGCAGTATTTT. The gene calls are TRBV27 and TRBJ2-3; a possible D gene is TRBD2 (6 bases). Deletions cut 1 base from V and 0 bases from J, with 11 bases between. This CDR3 region has 16 residues. Germline CDR1 and CDR2: MNHEY and SMNVEV (reference sequence).

This chain uses TRBV2 with TRBJ1-5, with TRBD1 identical over 8 bases. Per the germline V gene, CDR1 is SNHLY and CDR2 is FYNNEI. This CDR3 has 15 amino acids. V dropped 4 bases and J dropped 5; count of bases not matched to a gene: 7. Written as DNA, the CDR3 is TGTGCCAGCAGTGGGGGACAGGTCGTTGATCAGCCCCAGCATTTT. It codes for CASSGGQVVDQPQHF.

The chain links TRBV10-3 to TRBJ2-3; tentatively, D is TRBD2 (7 bases). Trimming cost V 8 bases and J 4 bases, with 22 bases left between them. CDR3 length equals 16 residues. Germline V gene data show CDR1 as ENHRY and CDR2 as SYGVKD. The CDR3 spells CAIAGRGGTYADTQYF. The CDR3, as DNA: TGTGCCATCGCGGGGAGGGGGGGTACATACGCAGATACGCAGTATTTT.

The chain couples TRBV30 to TRBJ2-3; 13 bases are a match to TRBD2. This CDR3 has 19 residues. V lost 2 bases and J lost 3; bases outside the gene matches: 14. Per the germline V gene, CDR1 is GTSNPN and CDR2 is SVGIG (reference sequence). The CDR3 sequence is CAWSPYLTSGGAGTDTQYF. CDR3 DNA: TGTGCCTGGAGTCCCTACCTAACTAGCGGGGGGGCCGGGACAGATACGCAGTATTTT.

The rearrangement links TRBV4-1 to TRBJ1-1, with 9 bases that match TRBD1. V lost 3 bases to trimming and J lost 12 bases; unmatched junction nucleotides: 11. The CDR3 has 14 residues. Germline loops: CDR1 MGHRA, CDR2 YSYEKL. CDR3 loop: CASSHLNRGRKPFF. The CDR3 nucleotides read TGCGCCAGCAGCCACTTAAACAGGGGGCGAAAGCCTTTCTTT.

This chain uses TRBV7-9 with TRBJ1-1, with D uncertain. Trimming pared 5 bases from V and 1 base from J, leaving 8 bases between. This CDR3 has 13 residues. Germline V gene lookup returns CDR1 SEHNR and CDR2 FQNEAQ (reference sequence). CDR3 amino acids: CASSGRQNTEAFF. The CDR3 DNA is TGTGCCAGCAGCGGGAGGCAGAACACTGAAGCTTTCTTT.

Concerning this clone: The sample holds other DNA sequences that translate to the same CDR3. This chain connects TRBV18 to TRBJ1-1; perhaps TRBD1 as D (5 bases). The V and J ends lost 6 bases and 2 bases respectively, with 10 bases between them. CDR1 and CDR2 (germline): KGHSH, LQKENI. The CDR3 is 13 amino acids. The CDR3 reads CASSPGPNTEAFF. DNA of the CDR3: TGTGCCAGCTCCCCAGGGCCTAACACTGAAGCTTTCTTT.

The rearrangement links TRBV12-3 or TRBV12-4 to TRBJ1-5; D is perhaps TRBD1 (5 bases). Trimming took off 3 bases at V and 5 bases at J, with 8 bases between the two ends. The CDR3 extends over 13 amino acids. The CDR3 coding sequence is TGTGCCAGCAGTTTGTTCAGGGATCAGCCCCAGCATTTT. It encodes CASSLFRDQPQHF.

The rearrangement joins TRBV18 to TRBJ1-1; D is unclear. V lost 6 bases and J 1 base, leaving 12 bases between the germline ends. CDR3 size: 14 residues. Germline values: CDR1 KGHSH, CDR2 LQKENI. The CDR3 reads CASSRRGWNTEAFF. The CDR3 DNA reads TGTGCCAGCTCCCGCCGGGGTTGGAACACTGAAGCTTTCTTT.

The V and J genes are TRBV6-2 or TRBV6-3 and TRBJ2-5; 13 bases line up with TRBD2. Germline V CDR1 and CDR2: MNHEY, SVGEGT. The CDR3 covers 15 residues. The ends lost 6 bases at V and 5 bases at J; junction bases unmatched: 6. The DNA for the CDR3 is TGTGCCAGCAGCCAGACTAGCGGGGGGTCGGAGACCCAGTACTTC. This encodes CASSQTSGGSETQYF.

The chain couples TRBV6-5 to TRBJ2-2, with D possibly matching TRBD1 (5 bases). The CDR3 spans 13 residues. Germline assignment: CDR1 MNHEY and CDR2 SVGAGI. V shed 8 bases and J shed 4 bases, with 11 bases lying between them. CDR3 amino acids: CASWPGPTGELFF. The CDR3 coding sequence is TGTGCCAGCTGGCCAGGGCCCACCGGGGAGCTGTTTTTT.

The genes are TRBV3-1 (or the pseudogene TRBV3-2) and TRBJ2-1; tentatively, D is TRBD1 (5 bases). The germline V and J ends were trimmed by 1 base and 3 bases, with 13 bases remaining between them. The germline V gene encodes CDR1 LGHDT and CDR2 YNNKEL (reference sequence). The CDR3 spans 16 residues. CDR3 residues: CASSQGDSRIYNEQFF. The CDR3 DNA sequence: TGTGCCAGCAGCCAAGGAGACAGCAGAATCTACAATGAGCAGTTCTTC.

This chain connects TRBV4-3 to TRBJ1-3; D unclear. V was shortened by 0 bases and J by 4 bases, with 7 bases between the two germline ends. The CDR3 length is 14 residues. Germline loops: CDR1 LGHNA, CDR2 YSLEER. This CDR3 reads CASSQDSGGNTIYF. DNA for the CDR3: TGCGCCAGCAGCCAAGATTCCGGGGGAAACACCATATATTTT.

J is TRBJ2-5 and V is TRBV14; D might be TRBD1 (6 bases). Trimming stripped 1 base from V and 3 bases from J, with 15 bases between. The germline gives CDR1 SGHDN, CDR2 FVKESK. The CDR3 spans 16 residues. The CDR3 sequence: CASSQVGIPGEETQYF. The DNA for the CDR3 is TGTGCCAGCAGCCAAGTCGGCATCCCAGGGGAAGAGACCCAGTACTTC.

The chain recombines TRBV7-3 with TRBJ2-3, with 9 bases fitting TRBD2. The CDR3 runs 17 residues. V lost 2 bases to trimming and J lost 8 bases; unmatched junction nucleotides: 14. CDR1 and CDR2 from the germline V gene are SGHTA and FQGTGA. CDR3: CASSLERSSGALATQYF. DNA for the CDR3: TGTGCCAGCAGCTTAGAAAGGTCTAGCGGGGCTTTGGCTACGCAGTATTTT.

The V and J genes are TRBV4-3 and TRBJ1-6; the D is unclear. The CDR3 loop spans 15 amino acids. Germline-derived CDR1 and CDR2 are LGHNA and YSLEER. V was trimmed by 0 bases and J by 7 bases, leaving 10 bases between them. The CDR3, as DNA: TGCGCCAGCAGCCAAGATGCCAGGTACAATTCACCCCTCCACTTT. The encoded protein is CASSQDARYNSPLHF.

The rearrangement links TRBV4-3 to TRBJ2-1, with TRBD2 as a possible D gene (5 bases). In germline, CDR1 is LGHNA, CDR2 YSLEER. The CDR3 is 21 residues long. Trimming stripped 4 bases from V and 0 bases from J, with 28 bases between. The CDR3 region has the DNA TGCGCCAGCAGCCCCAGTTTTTCCGGGGAGAAACCGATTCACTCCTACAATGAGCAGTTCTTC. It is translated as CASSPSFSGEKPIHSYNEQFF.

The J gene is TRBJ2-5, the V gene TRBV2; possible D gene TRBD1, 6 bases. This CDR3 contains 14 residues. V was trimmed by 8 bases and J by 4 bases, leaving 17 bases between them. Germline loops: CDR1 SNHLY, CDR2 FYNNEI. The CDR3 sequence is CASRTAHTGETQYF. For the CDR3, the DNA is TGTGCCAGCCGGACAGCCCATACGGGAGAGACCCAGTACTTC.

Only one count was recorded for this clone. This chain's CDR3 is CASSPGTGYSPLHF. CDR3 bases: TGTGCCAGCAGCCCCGGGACAGGGTATTCACCCCTCCACTTT. This chain connects TRBV27 to TRBJ1-6; TRBD1 agrees at 9 bases. Germline loops: CDR1 MNHEY, CDR2 SMNVEV (reference sequence). The J segment lost 8 bases and the V segment lost 6 bases, leaving 5 bases of the junction unmatched. The CDR3 spans 14 residues.

The gene calls are TRBV14 and TRBJ2-7, with a weak D call TRBD1 (6 bases). The CDR3 totals 13 residues. V shed 4 bases and J shed 4 bases, with 11 bases lying between them. Germline assignment: CDR1 SGHDN and CDR2 FVKESK. CDR3 sequence: CASSLGGGYEQYF. The CDR3 DNA follows: TGTGCCAGCAGCCTTGGGGGCGGTTACGAGCAGTACTTC.

V is TRBV7-8 and J is TRBJ1-3; no firm D call. In germline, CDR1 is SGHVS, CDR2 FQNEAQ. The CDR3 is 16 residues long. Trimming left V 1 base short and J 1 base short, with 11 bases between. The CDR3 sequence is CASSLGTSGSGNTIYF. In nucleotides, the CDR3 is TGTGCCAGCAGCTTAGGGACTTCGGGTTCTGGAAACACCATATATTTT.

The chain links TRBV18 to TRBJ1-1; D is perhaps TRBD1 (6 bases). Germline V CDR1 and CDR2: KGHSH, LQKENI. The CDR3 is 14 residues long. V lost 3 bases and J lost 8, with 16 bases in between. This CDR3 is CASSPVGGQGEAFF. The CDR3 region has the DNA TGTGCCAGCTCACCGGTAGGCGGTCAGGGGGAAGCTTTCTTT.

The chain joins TRBV7-2 to TRBJ2-3; the D gene is possibly TRBD2 (6 bases). Germline values: CDR1 SGHTA, CDR2 FQGNSA. Trimming took 1 base from V and 2 from J, leaving 19 bases between them. The CDR3 loop spans 18 amino acids. The CDR3 here is CASSLGGFWREATDTQYF. The CDR3 nucleotides read TGTGCCAGCAGCTTAGGGGGGTTCTGGCGGGAAGCCACAGATACGCAGTATTTT.

This sequence joins TRBV11-2 and TRBJ1-2; TRBD1 matches 10 bases. J was trimmed by 0 bases and V by 4 bases; bases with no gene match: 2. The germline V gene encodes CDR1 SGHAT and CDR2 FQNNGV. This CDR3 has 15 residues. CDR3 sequence (DNA): TGTGCCAGCAGCTACGGACAGGGGGCTAACTATGGCTACACCTTC. Its protein is CASSYGQGANYGYTF.

This chain connects TRBV29-1 to TRBJ1-1; a weak D match, TRBD1 (5 bases). V lost 5 bases and J 1 base, leaving 17 bases between the germline ends. CDR3 length: 15 residues. CDR1 SQVTM and CDR2 ANQGSEA come from the germline V gene. The DNA for the CDR3 is TGCAGCGTTACCGGCACAGGACCCCAGAACACTGAAGCTTTCTTT. Its translation is CSVTGTGPQNTEAFF.

The chain combines TRBV18 with TRBJ2-7, with TRBD1 identical over 7 bases. The CDR3 totals 14 residues. Germline values: CDR1 KGHSH, CDR2 LQKENI. V trimming: 3 bases; J trimming: 2 bases; junction bases outside the gene matches: 4. CDR3 loop: CASSPVDRPYEQYF. CDR3 nucleotide sequence: TGTGCCAGCTCACCGGTGGACAGGCCCTACGAGCAGTACTTC.

The chain recombines TRBV3-1 (or the pseudogene TRBV3-2) with TRBJ2-5; D perhaps matches TRBD1 (6 bases). This CDR3 is built from 15 residues. Germline CDR1 LGHDT, CDR2 YNNKEL (reference sequence). With 3 bases removed from V and 2 bases from J, the gap between germline ends came to 13 bases. The CDR3 DNA is TGTGCCAGCAGCCATTCTGGGGGCGTGCAAGAGACCCAGTACTTC. It specifies CASSHSGGVQETQYF.

This rearrangement joins TRBV7-2 to TRBJ2-7; 7 bases match TRBD1. Per the germline V gene, CDR1 is SGHTA and CDR2 is FQGNSA. The CDR3 length is 16 residues. The V segment lost 5 bases and the J segment 2 bases; nucleotides outside the gene matches: 12. This chain's CDR3 is CASSKWGQIPTYEQYF. The CDR3 coding sequence is TGTGCCAGCAGCAAATGGGGACAGATACCTACCTACGAGCAGTACTTC.

This chain connects TRBV19 to TRBJ1-5, with 8 bases identical to TRBD1. V lost 5 bases and J lost 2; bases outside the gene matches: 11. The CDR3 is made up of 17 amino acids. Germline CDR1 LNHDA, CDR2 SQIVND (reference sequence). The CDR3 sequence: CASSGWGQDFGNQPQHF. The CDR3 DNA reads as TGTGCCAGTAGTGGGTGGGGACAGGACTTTGGCAATCAGCCCCAGCATTTT.

CDR3 sequence: CASSAVHRGDTEAFF. The CDR3 coding sequence is TGTGCCAGCAGCGCGGTCCACAGGGGGGACACTGAAGCTTTCTTT. This rearrangement joins TRBV9 to TRBJ1-1; 8 positions match TRBD1. Germline CDR1 SGDLS, CDR2 YYNGEE. V was pared by 3 bases and J by 3 bases, with 7 bases of the junction left unmatched. CDR3 size: 15 residues.